The 21 T cell receptor beta chains given below trace back to one sample, sequenced in a study of T cells after yellow fever vaccination. TCRdb independently ran MiXCR on the 5' RACE reads; one entry per CDR3 protein. The sample holds 25,000 to 30,000 distinct CDR3 sequences, 4% to 5% seen once. The starting material was PBMCs, either bulk or a sorted T-cell subset (CD4+, CD8+, memory, or dextramer-sorted; not recorded which), obtained on the day of the yellow fever booster vaccination. The receptor set was obtained from a young man who received the YFV17D yellow fever vaccine.

This clonotype was observed at least ten times. V and J are TRBV10-3 and TRBJ2-3, with D tentatively TRBD1 or TRBD2 (5 bases each). Germline loops: CDR1 ENHRY, CDR2 SYGVKD. Deletions cut 3 bases from V and 3 bases from J, with 13 bases between. CDR3 length equals 15 residues. This CDR3 reads CAISDPGTRTDTQYF. CDR3 DNA sequence: TGTGCCATCAGTGACCCCGGGACCCGAACAGATACGCAGTATTTT.

This clonotype was seen many times. The chain links TRBV10-3 to TRBJ2-2; D tentatively fits TRBD1 or TRBD2 (6 bases each). This CDR3 contains 14 residues. V lost 4 bases, J lost 4 bases, and 10 bases lay in between. Germline CDR1 is ENHRY and CDR2 is SYGVKD. CDR3 region: CAISAGAVTGELFF. The CDR3 bases are TGTGCCATCAGTGCGGGGGCGGTCACCGGGGAGCTGTTTTTT.

The table lists this clonotype with many counts. The rearrangement uses TRBV9 and TRBJ1-2; D gene uncertain. This CDR3 contains 16 residues. Trimming pared 0 bases from V and 5 bases from J, leaving 17 bases between. Germline values: CDR1 SGDLS, CDR2 YYNGEE. The CDR3 reads CASSVEYPEGRYGYTF. The CDR3 nucleotides read TGTGCCAGCAGCGTAGAATATCCGGAGGGCCGTTATGGCTACACCTTC.

By share, this clonotype ranks as medium-sized. The chain couples TRBV12-2 to TRBJ2-7. TRBV12-2 is noted as a pseudogene. This CDR3 has 12 amino acids. The CDR3 loop is CASRLHSYEQYV. The CDR3 region has the DNA TGTGCAAGTCGCTTACACTCCTACGAGCAGTACGTC.

This clonotype occurred many times. The genes are TRBV6-5 and TRBJ2-5; either TRBD1 or TRBD2 may supply D (7 bases each). CDR1 is MNHEY, CDR2 SVGAGI, per germline. This CDR3 contains 13 residues. The V end lost 7 bases, the J end lost 5 bases, and 14 bases lay between the germline ends. Written as DNA, the CDR3 is TGTGCCAGCACCCAGGGGGGGGCTGAGACCCAGTACTTC. It yields the protein CASTQGGAETQYF.

This clonotype was found many times. The chain couples TRBV20-1 to TRBJ1-5; TRBD1 might be the D (6 bases). V dropped 3 bases and J dropped 6 bases, with 12 bases sitting between them. Germline-derived CDR1 and CDR2 are DFQATT and SNEGSKA (reference sequence). The CDR3 has 13 amino acids. The chain's CDR3 is CSASEGGGQPQHF. CDR3 bases: TGCAGTGCTAGCGAGGGAGGGGGTCAGCCCCAGCATTTT.

This clonotype was observed many times. The chain recombines TRBV20-1 with TRBJ2-7; D remains unclear. This CDR3 spans 14 amino acids. Between the trimmed V and J ends, which lost 6 bases and 4 bases, there was a span of 19 bases. Germline V gene lookup returns CDR1 DFQATT and CDR2 SNEGSKA (reference sequence). The CDR3 region is CSAPHPGSVYEQYF. The CDR3 region has the DNA TGCAGTGCGCCCCACCCCGGGTCTGTATACGAGCAGTACTTC.

Many counts were recorded for this clonotype. The rearrangement links TRBV6-6 to TRBJ1-4; D is uncertain. V gave up 5 bases and J gave up 7 bases, with 14 bases separating them. CDR1 MNHNY and CDR2 SVGAGI come from the germline V gene (reference sequence). The CDR3 has 14 amino acids. CDR3 sequence reads: CASSTLGDTEKLFF. CDR3 in DNA: TGTGCCAGCAGTACGCTCGGGGATACTGAAAAACTGTTTTTT.

This clonotype came up a few times. The chain combines TRBV4-1 with TRBJ1-1; D uncertain. Germline lookup yields CDR1 MGHRA and CDR2 YSYEKL. Trimming cost V 1 base and J 1 base, with 13 bases left between them. There are 16 residues in the CDR3. CDR3: CASSQALLLGNTEAFF. CDR3 DNA sequence: TGCGCCAGCAGCCAAGCGTTACTCCTCGGGAACACTGAAGCTTTCTTT.

This clonotype was found many times. The gene calls are TRBV2 and TRBJ2-3; D is undetermined. The CDR3 has 13 amino acids. The V and J ends lost 8 bases and 7 bases respectively, with 16 bases between them. Germline V gene data show CDR1 as SNHLY and CDR2 as FYNNEI. In DNA, the CDR3 is TGTGCCAGCCAGGACCCCGATCCCAATACGCAGTATTTT. This encodes CASQDPDPNTQYF.

The chain employs TRBV20-1 and TRBJ2-1, with 8 bases lining up with TRBD1. The CDR3 covers 16 residues. V shed 2 bases and J 1 base; nucleotides not matched to a gene: 7. Germline V gene lookup returns CDR1 DFQATT and CDR2 SNEGSKA (reference sequence). The DNA for the CDR3 is TGCAGTGCTAGACCTAGGACAGGGAGTTCCTACAATGAGCAGTTCTTC. This codes for CSARPRTGSSYNEQFF.

In this sample, this clonotype turned up many times. This chain links TRBV5-4 with TRBJ2-1; 10 positions match TRBD1. Per germline, CDR1 SGHNT and CDR2 YYREEE (reference sequence). The CDR3 consists of 16 residues. With V trimmed by 5 bases and J by 8 bases, 13 bases remained unmatched. The DNA for the CDR3 is TGTGCCAGCAGTTCCCTATCCGGGACAGGGGTGGATGAGCAGTTCTTC. Protein product: CASSSLSGTGVDEQFF.

This clonotype was detected many times. J is TRBJ2-3 and V is TRBV4-3; the D is unclear. Germline values: CDR1 LGHNA, CDR2 YSLEER. The CDR3 spans 14 residues. With 1 base removed from V and 4 bases from J, the gap between germline ends came to 9 bases. CDR3: CASSQAPGPDTQYF. The CDR3 DNA follows: TGCGCCAGCAGCCAAGCCCCAGGCCCAGATACGCAGTATTTT.

This clonotype was recorded at least ten times. V and J are TRBV20-1 and TRBJ2-1; TRBD1 might be the D (6 bases). Trimming took off 6 bases at V and 5 bases at J, with 17 bases between the two ends. Germline loops: CDR1 DFQATT, CDR2 SNEGSKA (reference sequence). The CDR3 is 14 amino acids. CDR3 DNA sequence: TGCAGTGCCGATGCGCGCAGGGGCAACAATGAGCAGTTCTTC. It encodes CSADARRGNNEQFF.

This clonotype was seen many times. The J gene is TRBJ2-1, the V gene TRBV5-1; D gene unclear. The germline V gene encodes CDR1 SGHRS and CDR2 YFSETQ. The ends were cut back, 1 base at V and 0 bases at J, with 8 bases in the middle. The CDR3 is 15 amino acids. CDR3 residues: CASSLWGISYNEQFF. The CDR3 DNA reads TGCGCCAGCAGCTTGTGGGGTATCTCCTACAATGAGCAGTTCTTC.

Only a few counts were recorded for this clonotype. This sequence joins TRBV10-3 and TRBJ1-1, with TRBD1 identical over 8 bases. The CDR3 consists of 16 residues. Germline-derived CDR1 and CDR2 are ENHRY and SYGVKD. Unmatched junction bases numbered 8, after V lost 4 bases and J lost 1 base. CDR3 in DNA: TGTGCCATCAGTGCCCCTCGGGGGACAGGGAACACTGAAGCTTTCTTT. It codes for CAISAPRGTGNTEAFF.

This clonotype was detected many times. This chain connects TRBV6-5 to TRBJ2-1, with 7 bases fitting TRBD1. The CDR3 runs to 17 residues. V dropped 2 bases and J dropped 3; count of bases not matched to a gene: 10. Germline V gives CDR1 MNHEY, CDR2 SVGAGI. The CDR3 here is CASSYRAWGQSYNEQFF. In nucleotides, the CDR3 is TGTGCCAGCAGTTACCGGGCGTGGGGACAGAGCTACAATGAGCAGTTCTTC.

This clonotype has ten or more counts. Here the CDR3 reads CSARLAGASNYGYTF. The CDR3 region has the DNA TGCAGTGCTAGATTGGCAGGGGCATCTAACTATGGCTACACCTTC. The chain carries TRBV20-1 and TRBJ1-2, with D possibly matching TRBD1 (6 bases). The CDR3 is 15 residues long. In germline, CDR1 is DFQATT, CDR2 SNEGSKA (reference sequence). Trimming left V 2 bases short and J 0 bases short, with 13 bases between.

There are many counts of this clonotype. This sequence joins TRBV29-1 and TRBJ1-1; TRBD1 might be the D (6 bases). V lost 0 bases, J lost 3 bases, and 11 bases lay in between. This CDR3 has 14 residues. Looked up from germline, CDR1 is SQVTM and CDR2 is ANQGSEA. Here the CDR3 reads CSVEERGRYTEAFF. The CDR3 DNA sequence: TGCAGCGTTGAAGAACGGGGGCGGTACACTGAAGCTTTCTTT.

This clonotype was picked up many times. The CDR3 nucleotides read TGTGCCAGCAGCGCCGGGAGGGTCGAATCCTACAATGAGCAGTTCTTC. Protein: CASSAGRVESYNEQFF. This sequence joins TRBV7-2 and TRBJ2-1; 8 bases are shared with TRBD2. The CDR3 contains 16 residues. V gave up 5 bases and J gave up 1 base; unmatched junction bases: 7. Germline V lookup: CDR1 SGHTA, CDR2 FQGNSA. The full variable domain, rest sourced from reference TRBV7-2 and TRBJ2-1, is GAGVSQSPSNKVTEKGKDVELRCDPISGHTALYWYRQSLGQGLEFLIYFQGNSAPDKSGLPSDRFSAERTGGSVSTLTIQRTQQEDSAVYLCASSAGRVESYNEQFFGPGTRLTVL.

A few counts support this clonotype. In DNA, the CDR3 is TGCGCCAGCGGCCGGGACACCATGTCTGAGCAGTACGTC. Translating it yields CASGRDTMSEQYV. The rearrangement uses TRBV5-1 and TRBJ2-7; perhaps TRBD1 as D (6 bases). The CDR3 has 13 amino acids. CDR1 is SGHRS, CDR2 YFSETQ, per germline. Trimming removed 7 bases at V and 7 bases at J, with 18 bases between.